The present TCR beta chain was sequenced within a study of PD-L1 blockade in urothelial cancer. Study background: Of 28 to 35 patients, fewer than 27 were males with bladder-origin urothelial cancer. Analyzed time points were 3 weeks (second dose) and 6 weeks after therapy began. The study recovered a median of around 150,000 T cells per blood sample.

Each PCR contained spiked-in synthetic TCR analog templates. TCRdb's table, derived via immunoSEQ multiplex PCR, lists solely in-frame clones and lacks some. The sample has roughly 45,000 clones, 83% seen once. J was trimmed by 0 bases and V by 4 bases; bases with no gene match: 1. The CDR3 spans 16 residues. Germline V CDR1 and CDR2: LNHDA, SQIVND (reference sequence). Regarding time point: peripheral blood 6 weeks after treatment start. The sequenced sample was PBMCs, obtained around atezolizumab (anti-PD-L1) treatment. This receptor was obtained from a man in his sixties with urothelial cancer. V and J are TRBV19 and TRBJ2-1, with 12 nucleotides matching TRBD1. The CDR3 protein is CASSTGQGASYNEQFF. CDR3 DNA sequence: TGTGCCAGTAGTACGGGACAGGGGGCCTCCTACAATGAGCAGTTCTTC.